This T cell receptor (beta chain) was observed in a study of T cells in Graves' hyperthyroidism and ophthalmopathy. Amplification yielded TCR beta CDR3 regions, with RNA transcripts as the source. When the TCR CDR3 underwent first-round RT-PCR, the HTBI primer set was used. A single record per CDR3 protein comes from TCRdb applying MiXCR to the multiplex PCR reads. The sample lists roughly 800,000 distinct CDR3 sequences, over 35% occurring once. The CDR3 covers 12 residues. V gave up 4 bases and J gave up 10 bases, with 11 bases separating them. In its sample, this clonotype was seen many times. The chain combines TRBV12-3 or TRBV12-4 with TRBJ1-5; the D gene is possibly TRBD1 (5 bases). The TCR sequence derives from a young man with Graves' hyperthyroidism. The sample comprised blood. The CDR3 DNA reads TGTGCCAGCAGTTCCGGGACGGGCCCCCAGCATTTT. Its translation: CASSSGTGPQHF.